This entry describes one T cell receptor (beta chain). Which antigen it targets is not known. This sample is part of a study of T cells in women clearing cervical HPV infection listed by TCRdb under 2018. Regarding the research as a whole: The cases were 20 to 30 women with histologically confirmed HPV16-related CIN3 or worse, and 2 of those women had invasive cancers. The controls were some 23 women whose single incident HPV16 infection cleared within 12 months with no development of precancer or cancer. Case blood was taken at the visit when the lesion was first identified, whereas control blood was taken when infection was no longer detected. Among cases, blood sampling came a median of approximately 150 days after lesion detection, with an interquartile range of roughly 85 to 220 days. Because only a few women had HLA typing data, the possibility that HLA type acted as a confounder could not be ruled out. The exploratory proof-of-principle case-control study was nested within the Guanacaste HPV Natural History Study in Costa Rica and compared TCR repertoires across cervical HPV16 outcomes. Cases and controls were matched on age within five years and on year of sample collection. Cases had a median age of roughly 36 years and controls had a median age of around 40, with no significant differences in baseline characteristics. In the parent cohort, some 10,000 women aged 18 or older were enrolled in Guanacaste, Costa Rica, during about 1992 to 1994 and were followed for less than 8 years. Five blinded duplicates per group were added as quality controls, giving around 60 samples: approximately 50 participants and 10 replicates.

Using the immunoSEQ assay, multiplex PCR amplified TCR beta CDR3 regions from an average of approximately 1,200 ng of genomic DNA per sample. Primer bias was corrected in the assay by using a complete synthetic TCR repertoire to establish an amplification baseline. The amplicons were sequenced using the Illumina platform. The study's own analysis went as follows. Sequence errors were corrected by clustering with frequency ratios and a modified nearest-neighbor algorithm, and the sequences were then analyzed in the immunoSEQ Analyzer using IMGT gene definitions. At each rarefaction depth, TCR richness and evenness were averaged across 20 rarefaction repeats, and any sample with fewer sequences than the depth was left out. V, D and J gene relative abundances were compared between groups with Wilcoxon rank sum tests, applying FDR correction. In the blinded duplicates, the intraclass correlation was around 96% for TCR richness and averaged around 78% across roughly 70 gene segments. TCRdb took this table from immuneACCESS and kept in-frame rearrangements with V and J called. Such tables lack part of the clones; where checked against another copy, unresolved V genes explain under half of the gap, and the rest is unexplained. V, J and clone size are those of that table, while D and trimming were read from the DNA. The table for this sample shows 25,000 to 35,000 clones. The top ten hold nearly 7% of the sample.

Every participant had a single incident cervical HPV16 infection, and prevalent HPV16 infections were excluded. Cervical HPV DNA was detected by MY09/MY11 PCR, and genotyping was performed by dot-blot hybridization. Fifteen mL of heparinized blood were centrifuged, and the buffy coat was split into aliquots, frozen at -30 degrees C, and then kept at -80 degrees C. QIAGEN kits were used to extract genomic DNA from buffy coat specimens. General conclusions and limits of the study: Random forest classifiers that combined richness and V gene abundances separated cases from controls with an estimated AUC of about 0.8. Because the number of T cells per sample was unknown, the richness differences could reflect varying T-cell content rather than repertoire biology. The cross-sectional design could not show whether the associations came before the infection or were a result of it, and neither effector/memory subsets nor HPV-specific T cells were isolated. Across sequencing depths, CIN3+ cases showed significantly higher TCR repertoire richness than controls, but evenness did not differ between the groups.

The sequenced material came from blood buffy coat. The sequence was collected from a woman aged 18-70 years with a cervical HPV16 infection that either progressed to CIN3+ or cleared (not recorded which).

The CDR3 protein: CASRRDRGSYEQYF. Partial CDR3 DNA: TGTGCCAGCAGAAGGGACAGAGGCTCCTACGAG. The rearranged chain carries TRBV28 and TRBJ2-7, and TRBD1 aligns with 7 junction nucleotides. The CDR3 is cut off 3 residues early in the read; its end comes from the germline J gene. The germline V gene specifies MDHEN as CDR1 and SYDVKM as CDR2. Its CDR3 holds 14 amino acids, cysteine through phenylalanine. Of the CDR3's DNA, 33 bases were read; they are in frame from base 1. The junction shows trimming of 6 bases on V and 0 bases on J, and the gene matches do not reach 5 bases of it.